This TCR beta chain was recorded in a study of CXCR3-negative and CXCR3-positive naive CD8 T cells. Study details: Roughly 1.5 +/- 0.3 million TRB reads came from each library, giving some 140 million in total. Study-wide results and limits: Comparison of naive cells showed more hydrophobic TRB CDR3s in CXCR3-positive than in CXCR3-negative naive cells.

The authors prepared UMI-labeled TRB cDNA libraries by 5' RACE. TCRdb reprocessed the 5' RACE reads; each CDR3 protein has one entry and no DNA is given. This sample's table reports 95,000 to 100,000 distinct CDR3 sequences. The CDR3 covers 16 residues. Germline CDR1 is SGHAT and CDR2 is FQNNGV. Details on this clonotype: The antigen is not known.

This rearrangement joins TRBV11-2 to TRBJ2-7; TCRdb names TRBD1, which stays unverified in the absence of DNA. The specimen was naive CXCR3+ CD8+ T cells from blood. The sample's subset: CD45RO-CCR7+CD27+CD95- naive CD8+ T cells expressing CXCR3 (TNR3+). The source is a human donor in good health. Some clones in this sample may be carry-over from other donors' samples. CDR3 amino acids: CASSRTPGIGSYEQYF.